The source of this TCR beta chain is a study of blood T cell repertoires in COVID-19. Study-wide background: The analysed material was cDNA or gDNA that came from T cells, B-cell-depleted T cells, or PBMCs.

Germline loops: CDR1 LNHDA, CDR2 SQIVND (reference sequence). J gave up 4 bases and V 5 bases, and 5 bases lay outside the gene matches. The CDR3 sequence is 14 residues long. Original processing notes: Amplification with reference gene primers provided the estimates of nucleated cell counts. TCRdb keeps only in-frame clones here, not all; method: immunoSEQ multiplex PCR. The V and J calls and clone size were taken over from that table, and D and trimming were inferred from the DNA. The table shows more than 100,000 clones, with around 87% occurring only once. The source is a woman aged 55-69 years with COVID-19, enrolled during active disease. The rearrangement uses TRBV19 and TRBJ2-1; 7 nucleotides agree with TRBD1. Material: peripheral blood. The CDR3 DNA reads TGTGCCAGTAGTCAAGGGGGCTTGTACAATGAGCAGTTCTTC. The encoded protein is CASSQGGLYNEQFF.